Sequencing of this T cell receptor (beta chain) was carried out in a study of cytomegalovirus exposure and HLA in healthy donors. Amplification used 60 Vbeta primers and 13 Jbeta primers. As handled by the study authors: Unique TCR beta chains numbered roughly 84 million in a later analysis, with 10 million to 14 million shared. The table came from immunoSEQ multiplex PCR; TCRdb's copy has only in-frame clones and leaves some out. From that table come the V and J calls and clone size; the DNA was used to work out D and trimming. The sample holds around 220,000 clones, more than 65% seen once. Germline V gene data show CDR1 as SQVTM and CDR2 as ANQGSEA. The CDR3 is 14 amino acids. J was trimmed by 2 bases and V by 7 bases; bases with no gene match: 8. Study findings and constraints: The investigators catalogued some 150 TCR beta chains as cytomegalovirus-associated. Within a later analysis, the majority of CMV-associated TCR beta chains appeared HLA-restricted.

With respect to this clone: The antigen is unknown.

This clonotype originated in a woman in her 30s in good health and CMV-seronegative. Material for sequencing was PBMCs. The chain carries TRBV29-1 and TRBJ2-4; TRBD2 aligns across 7 bases. The CDR3 is CSGRGWPPKNIQYF. DNA of the CDR3: TGCAGCGGGCGGGGGTGGCCCCCCAAAAACATTCAGTACTTC. The full variable domain, in which reference TRBV29-1 and TRBJ2-4 provide the parts outside the CDR3, is SAVISQKPSRDICQRGTSLTIQCQVDSQVTMMFWYRQQPGQSLTLIATANQGSEATYESGFVIDKFPISRPNLTFSTLTVSNMSPEDSSIYLCSGRGWPPKNIQYFGAGTRLSVL.